This TCR beta chain was profiled in a study of T cells in tuberculosis. Looking at the study overall: In South Africa, adults with active tuberculosis were compared with IGRA-negative and latently infected IGRA-positive adolescents.

Only in-frame clones appear in the TCRdb table, and some are missing; sequencing was by immunoSEQ multiplex PCR. The sample includes more than 20,000 clones, 85% to 90% of them seen just once. Overall study results and limits: Smaller distances to GMM-specific TCRs suggested their expansion in active tuberculosis. Smaller alpha distances in active tuberculosis partly reflected shorter CDR3-alpha lengths.

Comment on this clone: What it recognizes is unknown.

Each donor contributed 85,000 to 100,000 T cells on average, unsorted. The CDR3 has 10 amino acids. V gave up 3 bases and J gave up 8 bases, with 7 bases separating them. Germline V gene lookup returns CDR1 SQVTM and CDR2 ANQGSEA. The rearrangement joins TRBV29-1 to TRBJ1-2; no definite D call. The source of this sequence is a donor aged 10 to 29 with latent tuberculosis or without tuberculosis infection. Sequenced: PBMCs. CDR3 in amino acids: CSVESIGYTF. CDR3 nucleotides: TGCAGCGTTGAGTCCATCGGCTACACCTTC. Looking up the rest from reference TRBV29-1 and TRBJ1-2 gives the full variable domain: SAVISQKPSRDICQRGTSLTIQCQVDSQVTMMFWYRQQPGQSLTLIATANQGSEATYESGFVIDKFPISRPNLTFSTLTVSNMSPEDSSIYLCSVESIGYTFGSGTRLTVV.